Shown below are 32 T cell receptor beta chains from a single sample sequenced in a study of blood T cell repertoires in COVID-19. The protocol was immunoSEQ multiplex PCR, while the TCRdb copy is restricted to in-frame clones and leaves out a portion. The table lists about 220,000 clones, around 81% of them singletons. The source material was peripheral blood. The source of these receptors is a woman in her twenties or thirties who had recovered from COVID-19.

V usage is TRBV6-2 or TRBV6-3 and J usage is TRBJ1-1; 8 positions agree with TRBD1. J lost 5 bases, V lost 6 bases, and 14 bases had no gene match. Germline V gene sequence: CDR1 MNHEY, CDR2 SVGEGT. CDR3 size: 16 residues. The CDR3 loop is CASSLGQGRTETEAFF. CDR3 nucleotide sequence: TGTGCCAGCAGCCTCGGACAGGGAAGGACGGAAACTGAAGCTTTCTTT.

Details on this clone: Distinct nucleotide sequences in the sample also encode this CDR3. The rearrangement uses TRBV28 and TRBJ1-2; 8 nucleotides match TRBD1. CDR1 and CDR2 (germline): MDHEN, SYDVKM. J lost 3 bases, V lost 7 bases, and 7 bases had no gene match. The CDR3 contains 14 residues. CDR3 coding DNA: TGTGCCAGCACCCGACAGGGGAGCGACTATGGCTACACCTTC. Its protein product is CASTRQGSDYGYTF.

This chain joins TRBV18 and TRBJ2-2; 7 positions agree with TRBD1. The CDR3 extends over 17 amino acids. From germline, CDR1 is KGHSH and CDR2 LQKENI. V lost 2 bases and J lost 5; bases outside the gene matches: 11. The CDR3 sequence: CASSPRGTDRNTGELFF. CDR3 DNA: TGTGCCAGCTCACCAAGGGGTACGGACAGGAATACCGGGGAGCTGTTTTTT.

The rearrangement uses TRBV28 and TRBJ2-1; 10 nucleotides match TRBD2. The CDR3 covers 18 residues. Losses at the gene ends were 7 bases for V and 5 bases for J; bases not matched to a gene: 17. Germline V gene sequence: CDR1 MDHEN, CDR2 SYDVKM. The CDR3 DNA reads as TGTGCCAGCACCCCCGGGACTAGCGAGTCCGGGAGCGACAATGAGCAGTTCTTC. This encodes CASTPGTSESGSDNEQFF.

This chain joins TRBV30 and TRBJ1-4; a weak D match, TRBD1 (5 bases). Germline CDR1 and CDR2: GTSNPN and SVGIG (reference sequence). V was pared by 5 bases and J by 8 bases, with 18 bases between. The CDR3 runs to 14 residues. This chain's CDR3 is CAWGRGVAGEKLFF. The DNA of the CDR3 is TGTGCCTGGGGACGAGGGGTCGCGGGGGAAAAACTGTTTTTT.

This chain joins TRBV5-1 and TRBJ2-3; 13 positions agree with TRBD2. The CDR3 has 17 residues. CDR1 is SGHRS, CDR2 YFSETQ, per germline. After removal of 4 bases from V and 3 bases from J, the junction contained 8 bases not matched to a gene. Written as DNA, the CDR3 is TGCGCCAGCAGCCGAAGGACTAGCGGGAGTTCGACAGATACGCAGTATTTT. Translating gives CASSRRTSGSSTDTQYF.

This sequence joins TRBV29-1 and TRBJ2-1; 8 bases are a match to TRBD2. The length of the CDR3 is 18 residues. The junction had 12 bases not matched to a gene; V was cut back by 2 bases and J by 0 bases. Germline V gives CDR1 SQVTM, CDR2 ANQGSEA. CDR3 in DNA: TGCAGCGTTGAAAGCTGGCTAGCGGGTTCAATCTCCTACAATGAGCAGTTCTTC. It encodes CSVESWLAGSISYNEQFF.

The CDR3 sequence is CASSVDQASRDRDGYTF. For the CDR3, the DNA is TGTGCCAGCAGCGTAGATCAAGCGTCGCGCGATAGAGATGGCTACACCTTC. J is TRBJ1-2 and V is TRBV9, with D hard to call. Deletions cut 0 bases from V and 6 bases from J, with 21 bases between. The CDR3 runs 17 residues. The germline V gene has CDR1 SGDLS and CDR2 YYNGEE.

The V gene is TRBV10-1, the J gene TRBJ2-7; 7 bases align to TRBD2. The CDR3 consists of 14 residues. Per germline, CDR1 WNHNN and CDR2 SYGVQD (reference sequence). Trimming took 6 bases from V and 3 from J; bases not matched to a gene: 8. The CDR3 DNA reads as TGCGCCAGCAGCCCTCGGGCTAGCGGCTACGAGCAGTACTTC. It codes for CASSPRASGYEQYF.

The rearrangement links TRBV29-1 to TRBJ2-3; TRBD1 is a possible D gene (6 bases). Germline values: CDR1 SQVTM, CDR2 ANQGSEA. The CDR3 is 13 amino acids. V was trimmed by 2 bases and J by 4 bases, leaving 10 bases between them. The CDR3 protein is CSVEPGAADTQYF. In nucleotides, the CDR3 is TGCAGCGTTGAACCAGGGGCAGCAGATACGCAGTATTTT.

This rearrangement joins TRBV5-1 to TRBJ2-1; TRBD2 matches at 9 bases. Per germline, CDR1 SGHRS and CDR2 YFSETQ. The CDR3 has 14 residues. The J segment lost 8 bases and the V segment lost 2 bases, leaving 5 bases of the junction unmatched. The CDR3 DNA reads TGCGCCAGCAGCTTAGCGGGAGGCATCGATGAGCAGTTCTTC. Protein product: CASSLAGGIDEQFF. The whole variable domain, filled in from reference TRBV5-1 and TRBJ2-1, reads KAGVTQTPRYLIKTRGQQVTLSCSPISGHRSVSWYQQTPGQGLQFLFEYFSETQRNKGNFPGRFSGRQFSNSRSEMNVSTLELGDSALYLCASSLAGGIDEQFFGPGTRLTVL.

The chain links TRBV24-1 to TRBJ1-2, with 11 bases aligning to TRBD1. The J segment lost 4 bases and the V segment lost 5 bases, leaving 11 bases of the junction unmatched. The CDR3 totals 17 residues. Germline V lookup: CDR1 KGHDR, CDR2 SFDVKD. The CDR3 sequence is CATSGGQGAPGGYGYTF. CDR3 bases: TGTGCCACCAGTGGTGGACAGGGGGCACCAGGGGGCTATGGCTACACCTTC.

The table lists this clone with a count of one. The chain is built from TRBV3-1 (or the pseudogene TRBV3-2) and TRBJ2-2; 8 bases fit TRBD2. CDR3 length: 17 amino acids. Looked up from germline, CDR1 is LGHDT and CDR2 is YNNKEL (reference sequence). The ends lost 6 bases at V and 4 bases at J; junction bases unmatched: 13. The CDR3 sequence: CASRRGVGPSGTGELFF. CDR3 bases: TGTGCCAGCAGGCGGGGGGTAGGCCCTTCGGGCACCGGGGAGCTGTTTTTT.

The rearrangement uses TRBV7-6 and TRBJ2-5; 9 positions match TRBD2. This CDR3 comprises 16 residues. V trimming: 3 bases; J trimming: 5 bases; junction bases outside the gene matches: 10. Germline assignment: CDR1 SGHVS and CDR2 FNYEAQ. The CDR3 DNA sequence: TGTGCCAGCAGCTTCAGCCCGGCTAGCGGGACGGAGACCCAGTACTTC. Its translation: CASSFSPASGTETQYF.

This clone was counted between two and nine times. This chain links TRBV7-8 with TRBJ2-5, with 9 bases matching TRBD2. Germline assignment: CDR1 SGHVS and CDR2 FQNEAQ. V shed 2 bases and J 4 bases; nucleotides not matched to a gene: 14. CDR3 length: 18 amino acids. The CDR3 is CASSLNSVAGGPRETQYF. As DNA, the CDR3 is TGTGCCAGCAGCTTAAACTCGGTGGCGGGAGGGCCCCGAGAGACCCAGTACTTC.

This clone was seen more than once but under ten times. J is TRBJ1-6 and V is TRBV28; 9 nucleotides line up with TRBD1. CDR1 and CDR2 (germline): MDHEN, SYDVKM. CDR3 length: 15 amino acids. V trimming: 7 bases; J trimming: 7 bases; junction bases outside the gene matches: 8. DNA for the CDR3: TGTGCCAGCACGTTCATTGGACAGGGGAATTCACCCCTCCACTTT. Its translation is CASTFIGQGNSPLHF.

V usage is TRBV28 and J usage is TRBJ2-7; 8 bases align to TRBD1. The CDR3 is made up of 16 amino acids. Germline V lookup: CDR1 MDHEN, CDR2 SYDVKM. Unmatched junction bases numbered 13, after V lost 6 bases and J lost 3 bases. This chain's CDR3 is CASRLQGVAAGYEQYF. The DNA of the CDR3 is TGTGCCAGCAGATTACAGGGGGTAGCGGCTGGCTACGAGCAGTACTTC.

This CDR3 reads CASSDSSRDRGEQFF. The CDR3 DNA sequence: TGTGCCAGCAGTGACTCGAGTCGTGACAGAGGTGAGCAGTTCTTC. The rearrangement joins TRBV6-4 to TRBJ2-1; a weak D match, TRBD1 (5 bases). Germline V gene lookup returns CDR1 MRHNA and CDR2 SNTAGT. The CDR3 runs to 15 residues. The ends were cut back, 0 bases at V and 9 bases at J, with 15 bases in the middle.

This sequence joins TRBV19 and TRBJ1-2; D not resolved. The CDR3 has 12 residues. The germline CDR1 and CDR2 sequences are LNHDA and SQIVND (reference sequence). The germline V and J ends were trimmed by 6 bases and 5 bases, with 10 bases remaining between them. CDR3 in amino acids: CASRQLPYGYTF. CDR3 DNA: TGTGCCAGTAGACAGCTCCCTTATGGCTACACCTTC.

The rearrangement joins TRBV28 to TRBJ2-7; 9 positions match TRBD1. The germline V gene encodes CDR1 MDHEN and CDR2 SYDVKM. The CDR3 sequence is 14 residues long. V shed 5 bases and J 6 bases; nucleotides not matched to a gene: 8. The CDR3 loop is CASSPGTGWSEQYF. The CDR3 DNA follows: TGTGCCAGCAGTCCCGGGACAGGGTGGAGCGAGCAGTACTTC.

The chain joins TRBV18 to TRBJ2-7; D not resolved. The CDR3 extends over 11 amino acids. Germline lookup yields CDR1 KGHSH and CDR2 LQKENI. Trimming removed 1 base from V and 5 bases from J, with 3 bases in between. In DNA, the CDR3 is TGTGCCAGCTCACCACGCGACGAGCAGTACTTC. It translates to CASSPRDEQYF.

This clone was detected once. The gene calls are TRBV7-3 and TRBJ2-1, with 8 nucleotides matching TRBD2. The CDR3 contains 15 residues. Trimming cost V 5 bases and J 3 bases; bases outside gene matches: 6. The germline V gene has CDR1 SGHTA and CDR2 FQGTGA. The CDR3 spells CASSPGTSNYNEQFF. The DNA of the CDR3 is TGTGCCAGCAGCCCCGGGACTAGTAACTACAATGAGCAGTTCTTC. Based on the CDR3 plus reference TRBV7-3 and TRBJ2-1, the full variable domain is GAGVSQTPSNKVTEKGKYVELRCDPISGHTALYWYRQSLGQGPEFLIYFQGTGAADDSGLPNDRFFAVRPEGSVSTLKIQRTERGDSAVYLCASSPGTSNYNEQFFGPGTRLTVL.

This chain links TRBV30 with TRBJ1-6; TRBD1 is a possible D gene (6 bases). The V end lost 1 base, the J end lost 12 bases, and 22 bases lay between the germline ends. Looked up from germline, CDR1 is GTSNPN and CDR2 is SVGIG (reference sequence). The CDR3 consists of 16 residues. DNA for the CDR3: TGTGCCTGGAGTGAACAAACAGGGCTCGGGGTAATACCCCTCCACTTT. Its translation is CAWSEQTGLGVIPLHF.

This rearrangement joins TRBV3-1 (or the pseudogene TRBV3-2) to TRBJ2-6; D remains unclear. CDR1 and CDR2 (germline): LGHDT, YNNKEL (reference sequence). Trimming removed 4 bases at V and 1 base at J, with 8 bases between. This CDR3 has 15 amino acids. The CDR3 sequence: CASSLGLSGANVLTF. CDR3 sequence (DNA): TGTGCCAGCAGCCTCGGTCTTTCTGGGGCCAACGTCCTGACTTTC.

This rearrangement joins TRBV28 to TRBJ2-1; 7 bases match TRBD1. Germline loops: CDR1 MDHEN, CDR2 SYDVKM. This CDR3 comprises 15 residues. The trim removed 5 bases at V and 9 bases at J, leaving 13 bases unmatched. The CDR3 DNA follows: TGTGCCAGCAGTCCACAGGGGATTCGTACCCGTGAGCAGTTCTTC. Translation gives CASSPQGIRTREQFF.

This clone turned up a few times. V and J are TRBV11-2 and TRBJ2-7, with 11 nucleotides matching TRBD1. Germline CDR1 SGHAT, CDR2 FQNNGV. The CDR3 extends over 15 amino acids. V shed 5 bases, J shed 3 bases, and the junction held 6 bases outside the gene matches. The CDR3 sequence is CASSIRDRGGYEQYF. DNA of the CDR3: TGTGCCAGCAGCATCCGGGACAGGGGGGGCTACGAGCAGTACTTC.

V usage is TRBV5-1 and J usage is TRBJ2-2; 10 positions agree with TRBD1. In germline, CDR1 is SGHRS, CDR2 YFSETQ. J gave up 6 bases and V 3 bases, and 2 bases lay outside the gene matches. There are 14 residues in the CDR3. In DNA form, the CDR3 reads TGCGCCAGCAGCTACGGGACAGGGGCCGGGGAGCTGTTTTTT. It encodes CASSYGTGAGELFF.

The chain combines TRBV28 with TRBJ1-2; D remains unclear. Trimming stripped 4 bases from V and 4 bases from J, with 19 bases between. Germline-derived CDR1 and CDR2 are MDHEN and SYDVKM. The CDR3 is 16 amino acids. CDR3 nucleotides: TGTGCCAGCAGTTCAACCGGACGGGAAGAGGGCTATGGCTACACCTTC. This translates into CASSSTGREEGYGYTF.

The chain links TRBV4-1 to TRBJ1-2; no firm D call. V lost 1 base, J lost 4 bases, and 10 bases lay in between. Germline CDR1 reads MGHRA; CDR2 reads YSYEKL. The CDR3 sequence is 14 residues long. For the CDR3, the DNA is TGCGCCAGCAGCCAAGGGGCACTGAGCTATGGCTACACCTTC. Translated: CASSQGALSYGYTF.

This chain links TRBV28 with TRBJ1-2, with 9 bases aligning to TRBD1. Per the germline V gene, CDR1 is MDHEN and CDR2 is SYDVKM. This CDR3 is built from 15 residues. The V and J ends lost 6 bases and 4 bases, in that order; junction bases with no gene match: 9. CDR3 sequence: CASSRQGGGFYGYTF. For the CDR3, the DNA is TGTGCCAGCAGCAGACAGGGGGGCGGTTTCTATGGCTACACCTTC.

The chain has TRBV6-5 and TRBJ1-5; D is uncertain. Trimming cost V 2 bases and J 1 base, with 9 bases left between them. Looked up from germline, CDR1 is MNHEY and CDR2 is SVGAGI. The CDR3 is made up of 15 amino acids. Written as DNA, the CDR3 is TGTGCCAGCAGTTACGGGCAACCGAGCAATCAGCCCCAGCATTTT. Encoded protein: CASSYGQPSNQPQHF.

The chain recombines TRBV5-4 with TRBJ1-4; unclear D gene. V was clipped by 8 bases and J by 0 bases, with 8 bases between them. CDR3 length: 13 residues. The germline V gene encodes CDR1 SGHNT and CDR2 YYREEE (reference sequence). The CDR3 region is CASHSATNEKLFF. CDR3 DNA sequence: TGTGCCAGTCACAGTGCAACTAATGAAAAACTGTTTTTT. Full variable domain (remainder filled in from reference TRBV5-4 and TRBJ1-4): ETGVTQSPTHLIKTRGQQVTLRCSSQSGHNTVSWYQQALGQGPQFIFQYYREEENGRGNFPPRFSGLQFPNYSSELNVNALELDDSALYLCASHSATNEKLFFGSGTQLSVL.